This TCR beta chain was recovered during a study of cytomegalovirus exposure and HLA in healthy donors. This PCR relied on a set of 60 Vbeta primers and 13 Jbeta primers. Libraries were prepared by immunoSEQ multiplex PCR; TCRdb keeps only in-frame clonotypes and omits some of them. The sample has roughly 30,000 clones; the top ten hold approximately 4.8%. Per the germline V gene, CDR1 is SGHTA and CDR2 is FQGNSA. The CDR3 length is 15 residues. The V and J ends lost 1 base and 0 bases respectively, with 7 bases between them. The sample comprised PBMCs. The sequence was collected from a female donor in good health and CMV-seronegative. The chain recombines TRBV7-2 with TRBJ1-3; D remains ambiguous. The CDR3 spells CASSLVFLSGNTIYF. The CDR3 DNA follows: TGTGCCAGCAGCTTAGTCTTCCTCTCTGGAAACACCATATATTTT.